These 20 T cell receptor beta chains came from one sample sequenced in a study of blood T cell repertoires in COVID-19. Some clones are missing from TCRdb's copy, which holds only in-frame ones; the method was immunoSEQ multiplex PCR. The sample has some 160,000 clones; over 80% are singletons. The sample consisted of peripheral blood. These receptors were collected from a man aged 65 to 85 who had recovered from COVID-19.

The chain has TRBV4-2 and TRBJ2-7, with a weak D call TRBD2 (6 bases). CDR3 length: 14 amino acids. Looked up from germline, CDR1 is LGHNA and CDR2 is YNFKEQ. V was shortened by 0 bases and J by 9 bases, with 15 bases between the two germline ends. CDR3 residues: CASSQDWGGVGQYF. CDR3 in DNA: TGTGCCAGCAGCCAAGACTGGGGCGGGGTAGGGCAGTACTTC.

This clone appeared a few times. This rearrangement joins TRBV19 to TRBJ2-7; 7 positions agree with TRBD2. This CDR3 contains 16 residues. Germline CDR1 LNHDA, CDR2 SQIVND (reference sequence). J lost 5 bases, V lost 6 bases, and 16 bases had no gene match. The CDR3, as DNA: TGTGCCAGTAGCCGAGGGGACTACAGACGGACCGACGAGCAGTACTTC. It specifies CASSRGDYRRTDEQYF.

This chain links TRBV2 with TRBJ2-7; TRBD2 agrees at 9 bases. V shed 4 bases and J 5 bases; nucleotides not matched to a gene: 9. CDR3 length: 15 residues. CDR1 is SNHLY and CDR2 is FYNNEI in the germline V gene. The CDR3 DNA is TGTGCCAGCAGTGGCGATAGCGGGAGTTCCAACGAGCAGTACTTC. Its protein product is CASSGDSGSSNEQYF.

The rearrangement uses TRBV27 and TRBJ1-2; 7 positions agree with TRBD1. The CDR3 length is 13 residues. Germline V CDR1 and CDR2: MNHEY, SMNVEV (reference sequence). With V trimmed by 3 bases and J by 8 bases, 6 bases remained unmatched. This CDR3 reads CASSFRGDQGYTF. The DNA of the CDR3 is TGTGCCAGCAGTTTCAGGGGGGACCAGGGCTACACCTTC.

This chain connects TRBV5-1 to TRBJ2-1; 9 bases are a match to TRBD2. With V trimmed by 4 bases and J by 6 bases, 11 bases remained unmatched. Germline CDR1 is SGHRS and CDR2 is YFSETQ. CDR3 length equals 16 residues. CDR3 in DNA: TGCGCCAGCAGCCCGTCCTCCGGGACTAGCACCAATGAGCAGTTCTTC. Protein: CASSPSSGTSTNEQFF.

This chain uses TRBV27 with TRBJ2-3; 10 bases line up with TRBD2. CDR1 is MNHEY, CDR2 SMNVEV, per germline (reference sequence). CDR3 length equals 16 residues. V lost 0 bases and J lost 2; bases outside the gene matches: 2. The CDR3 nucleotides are TGTGCCAGCAGTTTATCTAGCGGGAGGAACACAGATACGCAGTATTTT. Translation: CASSLSSGRNTDTQYF.

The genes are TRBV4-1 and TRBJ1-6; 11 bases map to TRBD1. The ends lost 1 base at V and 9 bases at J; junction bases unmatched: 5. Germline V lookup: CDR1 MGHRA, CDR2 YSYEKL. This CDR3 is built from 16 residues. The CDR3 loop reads CASSQASGQGASPLHF. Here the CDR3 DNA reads TGCGCCAGCAGCCAAGCGTCCGGACAGGGGGCTTCACCCCTCCACTTT.

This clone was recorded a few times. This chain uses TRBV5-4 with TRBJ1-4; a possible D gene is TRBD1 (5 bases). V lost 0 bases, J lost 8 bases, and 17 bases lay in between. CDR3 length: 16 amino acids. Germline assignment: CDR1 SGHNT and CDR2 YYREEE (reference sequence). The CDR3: CASSLEPGALGEKLFF. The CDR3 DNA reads TGTGCCAGCAGCTTGGAACCTGGGGCATTAGGGGAAAAACTGTTTTTT.

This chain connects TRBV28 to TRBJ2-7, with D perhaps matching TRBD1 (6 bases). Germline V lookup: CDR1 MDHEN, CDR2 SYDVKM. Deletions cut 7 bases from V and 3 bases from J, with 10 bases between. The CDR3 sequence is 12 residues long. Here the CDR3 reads CASMGRGYEQYF. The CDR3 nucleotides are TGTGCCAGCATGGGCAGGGGCTACGAGCAGTACTTC. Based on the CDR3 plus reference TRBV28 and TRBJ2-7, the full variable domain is DVKVTQSSRYLVKRTGEKVFLECVQDMDHENMFWYRQDPGLGLRLIYFSYDVKMKEKGDIPEGYSVSREKKERFSLILESASTNQTSMYLCASMGRGYEQYFGPGTRLTVT.

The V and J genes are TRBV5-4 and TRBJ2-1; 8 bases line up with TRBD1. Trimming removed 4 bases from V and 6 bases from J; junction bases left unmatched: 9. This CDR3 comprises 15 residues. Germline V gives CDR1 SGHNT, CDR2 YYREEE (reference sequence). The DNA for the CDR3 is TGTGCCAGCAGCGTGGACAGGGTGGGTATCAATGAGCAGTTCTTC. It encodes CASSVDRVGINEQFF.

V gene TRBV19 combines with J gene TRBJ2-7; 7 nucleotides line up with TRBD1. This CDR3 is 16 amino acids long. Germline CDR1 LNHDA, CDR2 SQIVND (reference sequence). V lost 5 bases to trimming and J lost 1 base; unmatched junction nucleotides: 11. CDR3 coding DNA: TGTGCCAGTAGTCCAGGGACAGCGAGCCTTTCCTACGAGCAGTACTTC. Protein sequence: CASSPGTASLSYEQYF.

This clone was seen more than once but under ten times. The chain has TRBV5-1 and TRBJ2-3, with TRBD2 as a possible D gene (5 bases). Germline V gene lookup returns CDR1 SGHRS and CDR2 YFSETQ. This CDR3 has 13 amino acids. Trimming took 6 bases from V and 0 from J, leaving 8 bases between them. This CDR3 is CASTGISTDTQYF. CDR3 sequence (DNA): TGCGCCAGCACGGGGATTAGCACAGATACGCAGTATTTT.

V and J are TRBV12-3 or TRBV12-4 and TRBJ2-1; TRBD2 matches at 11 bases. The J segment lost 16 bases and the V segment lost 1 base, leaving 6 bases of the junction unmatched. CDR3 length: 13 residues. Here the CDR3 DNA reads TGTGCCAGCAGTTTAGGGGTAGCGGGAGGGCCTTTCTTC. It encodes CASSLGVAGGPFF.

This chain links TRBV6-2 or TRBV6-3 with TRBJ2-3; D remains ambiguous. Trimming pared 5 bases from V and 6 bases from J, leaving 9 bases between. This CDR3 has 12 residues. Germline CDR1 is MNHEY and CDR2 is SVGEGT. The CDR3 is CASSNSRDTQYF. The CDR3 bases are TGTGCCAGCAGTAATAGTCGTGATACGCAGTATTTT.

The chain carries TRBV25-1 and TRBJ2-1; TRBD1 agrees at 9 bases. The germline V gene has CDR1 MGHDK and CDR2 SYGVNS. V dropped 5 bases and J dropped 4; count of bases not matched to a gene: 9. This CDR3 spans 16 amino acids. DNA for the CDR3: TGTGCCAGCAGTTCCAACCGGGACAGGGTTTACAATGAGCAGTTCTTC. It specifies CASSSNRDRVYNEQFF.

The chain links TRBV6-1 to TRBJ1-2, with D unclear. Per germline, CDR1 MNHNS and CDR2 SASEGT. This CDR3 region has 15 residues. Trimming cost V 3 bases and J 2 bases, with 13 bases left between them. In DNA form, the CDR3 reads TGTGCCAGCAGTGAGGTGCCGCGAGGGAACTATGGCTACACCTTC. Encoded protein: CASSEVPRGNYGYTF.

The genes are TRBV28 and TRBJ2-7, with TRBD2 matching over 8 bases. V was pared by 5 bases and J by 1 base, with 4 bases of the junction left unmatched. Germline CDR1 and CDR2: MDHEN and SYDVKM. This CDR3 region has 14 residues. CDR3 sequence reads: CASSTGTSSYEQYF. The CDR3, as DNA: TGTGCCAGCAGTACCGGGACTAGTTCCTACGAGCAGTACTTC.

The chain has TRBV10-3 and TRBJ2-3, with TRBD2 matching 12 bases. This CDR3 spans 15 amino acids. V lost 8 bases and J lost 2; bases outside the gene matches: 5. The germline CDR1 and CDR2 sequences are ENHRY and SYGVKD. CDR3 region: CAIAGLAGHTDTQYF. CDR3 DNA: TGTGCCATCGCAGGACTAGCGGGACACACAGATACGCAGTATTTT.

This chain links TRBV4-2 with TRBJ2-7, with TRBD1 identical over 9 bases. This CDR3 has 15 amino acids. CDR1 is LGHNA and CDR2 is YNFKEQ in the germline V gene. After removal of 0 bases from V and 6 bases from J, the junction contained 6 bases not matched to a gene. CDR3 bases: TGTGCCAGCAGCCAAGATCGGGACAGGGTTGCCGAGCAGTACTTC. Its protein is CASSQDRDRVAEQYF.

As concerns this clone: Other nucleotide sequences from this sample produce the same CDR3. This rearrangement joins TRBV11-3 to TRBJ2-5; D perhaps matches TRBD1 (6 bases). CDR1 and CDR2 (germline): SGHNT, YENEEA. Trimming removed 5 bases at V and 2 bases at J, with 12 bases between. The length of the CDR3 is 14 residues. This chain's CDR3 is CASSPGDGQETQYF. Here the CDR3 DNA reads TGTGCCAGCAGCCCAGGGGACGGACAAGAGACCCAGTACTTC.